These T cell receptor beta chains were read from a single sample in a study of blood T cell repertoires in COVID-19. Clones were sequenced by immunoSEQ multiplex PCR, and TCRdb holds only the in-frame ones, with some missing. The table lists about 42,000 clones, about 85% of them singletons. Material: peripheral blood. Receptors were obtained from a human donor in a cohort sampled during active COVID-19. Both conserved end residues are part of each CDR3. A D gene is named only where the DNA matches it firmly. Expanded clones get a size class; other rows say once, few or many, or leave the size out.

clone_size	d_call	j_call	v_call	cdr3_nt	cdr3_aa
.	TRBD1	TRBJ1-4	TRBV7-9	TGTGCCAGCAGCCCGAGGACGGGACAGGGTAATGAAAAACTGTTTTTT	CASSPRTGQGNEKLFF
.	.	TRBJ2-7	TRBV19	TGTGCCAGTAGTCCTCGTTTAGCGTACTACGAGCAGTACTTC	CASSPRLAYYEQYF
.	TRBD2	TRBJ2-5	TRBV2	TGTGCCAGCAGCCCGAGTCTAGCGGGGGGAGAGACCCAGTACTTC	CASSPSLAGGETQYF
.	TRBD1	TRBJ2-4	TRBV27	TGTGCCAGCAGTCAAAAAGGCCCGGACAGGGTGAACATTCAGTACTTC	CASSQKGPDRVNIQYF
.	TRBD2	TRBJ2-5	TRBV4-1	TGCGCCAGCAGCCAAACACCGGGAGGCCTAGCTGGGGCCCAGTACTTC	CASSQTPGGLAGAQYF
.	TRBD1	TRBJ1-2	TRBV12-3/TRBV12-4	TGTGCCAGCAGTATGACAGGGTTTCCTAGCTACACCTTC	CASSMTGFPSYTF
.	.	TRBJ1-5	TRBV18	TGTGCCAGCTCACTCCCCGGGGGGAGCAATCAGCCCCAGCATTTT	CASSLPGGSNQPQHF
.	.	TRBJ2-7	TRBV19	TGTGCCAGTAGTGCTTTACTGAGATCCTACGAGCAGTACTTC	CASSALLRSYEQYF
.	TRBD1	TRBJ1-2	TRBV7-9	TGTGCCAGCAGCTTCCAGGGGGTGGGTGGCTACACCTTC	CASSFQGVGGYTF
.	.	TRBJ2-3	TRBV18	TGTGCCAGCTCACCAATAACAGTGGGGGCCACAGATACGCAGTATTTT	CASSPITVGATDTQYF
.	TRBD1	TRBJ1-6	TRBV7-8	TGTGCCAGCAGCGGCGGGACAGAATCACCCCTCCACTTT	CASSGGTESPLHF
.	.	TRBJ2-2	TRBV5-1	TGCGCCAGCAGCCGAGGAGGTGGCACCGGGGAGCTGTTTTTT	CASSRGGGTGELFF
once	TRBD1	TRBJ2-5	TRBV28	TGTGCCAGCGGGCGTCCGGGACAGCGATCTACCCAGTACTTC	CASGRPGQRSTQYF
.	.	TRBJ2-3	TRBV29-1	TGCAGCGTTGTTGAGGGCACAGATACGCAGTATTTT	CSVVEGTDTQYF
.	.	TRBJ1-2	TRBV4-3	TGCGCCAGCAGGCCTGTGGGGCAGGGGACCTATGGCTACACCTTC	CASRPVGQGTYGYTF
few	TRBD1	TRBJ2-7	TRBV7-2	TGTGCCAGCAGCTCGACAGGGGGAAAGGGCGAGCAGTACTTC	CASSSTGGKGEQYF
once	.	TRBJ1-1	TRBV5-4	TGTGCCAGCAGAAAATACAGGGATGGGACTGAAGCTTTCTTT	CASRKYRDGTEAFF
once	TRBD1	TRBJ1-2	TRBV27	TGTGCCAGCAGGGGACAGGTAGCAAACTATGGCTACACCTTC	CASRGQVANYGYTF
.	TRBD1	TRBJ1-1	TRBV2	TGTGCCAGCAGTCAGGGACAGGCGAACACTGAAGCTTTCTTT	CASSQGQANTEAFF
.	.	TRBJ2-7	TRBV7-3	TGTGCCAGCAGCCCCCAACCGGCGGAGTCCTACGAGCAGTACTTC	CASSPQPAESYEQYF
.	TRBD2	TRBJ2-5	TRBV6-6	TGTGCCAGCAGTTACCGCGGGGGGCCCCAAGAGACCCAGTACTTC	CASSYRGGPQETQYF
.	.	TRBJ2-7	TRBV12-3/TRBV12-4	TGTGCCAGCAGTTTACAGGGGATTGAGCAGTACTTC	CASSLQGIEQYF
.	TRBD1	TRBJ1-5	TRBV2	TGTGCCAGCAGTGATTTGGGCAGGGGGTACTATCAGCCCCAGCATTTT	CASSDLGRGYYQPQHF
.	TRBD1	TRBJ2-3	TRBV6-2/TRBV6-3	TGTGCCAGCAGCAGGGGGACGGTTGTCAATACGCAGTATTTT	CASSRGTVVNTQYF
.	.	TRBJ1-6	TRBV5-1	TGCGCCAGCAGTGAGGGCCTTTATAATTCACCCCTCCACTTT	CASSEGLYNSPLHF
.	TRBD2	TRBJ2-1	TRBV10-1	TGCGCCAGCAGTGAGAATGGGGGGGAATCCAATGAGCAGTTCTTC	CASSENGGESNEQFF